Listed below are T cell receptor beta chains from one sample, sequenced in a study of cytomegalovirus exposure and HLA in healthy donors. This table comes from immunoSEQ multiplex PCR, and its TCRdb copy is limited to in-frame clones, with some not included. The sample carries 140,000 or so clones, under 70% recorded once. The sequenced sample consisted of PBMCs. The receptors stem from an older woman in good health and CMV-seronegative. Each CDR3 is given with its conserved first and last residue. The order of the fields is J gene, V gene, clone size, D gene, CDR3 protein, CDR3 DNA. The D gene is left open where the match is weak. Expanded clones get a size class; other rows say once, few or many, or leave the size out.

TRBJ2-1,TRBV5-5,few,TRBD1,CASSHRDREPYNEQFF,TGTGCCAGCAGCCACCGGGACAGGGAACCCTACAATGAGCAGTTCTTC
TRBJ2-6,TRBV5-5,NA,NA,CASAGGPLSGANVLTF,TGTGCCAGCGCAGGGGGGCCCCTCTCTGGGGCCAACGTCCTGACTTTC
TRBJ1-1,TRBV23-1,NA,TRBD1,CASSHPGQLNTEAFF,TGCGCCAGCAGTCACCCGGGACAGTTGAACACTGAAGCTTTCTTT
TRBJ1-1,TRBV7-8,NA,TRBD1,CASSLAGQTAEAFF,TGTGCCAGCAGCTTAGCGGGACAGACCGCAGAAGCTTTCTTT
TRBJ2-7,TRBV6-1,NA,NA,CASSEGHLYYEQYF,TGTGCCAGCAGTGAAGGACACCTTTACTACGAGCAGTACTTC
TRBJ2-6,TRBV9,NA,NA,CASSLEIGVGGSGANVLTF,TGTGCCAGCAGCCTCGAGATAGGGGTAGGGGGTTCAGGGGCCAACGTCCTGACTTTC
TRBJ2-7,TRBV18,once,NA,CASHRQERPYEQYF,TGTGCCAGCCATCGACAGGAGAGGCCCTACGAGCAGTACTTC
TRBJ1-5,TRBV18,few,TRBD1,CASSQGQESNQPQHF,TGTGCCAGCTCCCAGGGACAGGAGAGCAATCAGCCCCAGCATTTT
TRBJ2-3,TRBV28,NA,NA,CASSFGVGTDTQYF,TGTGCCAGCAGTTTCGGGGTGGGAACAGATACGCAGTATTTT
TRBJ2-3,TRBV2,NA,TRBD2,CASSDQRGGLGTDTQYF,TGTGCCAGCAGTGATCAGCGGGGGGGCCTCGGCACAGATACGCAGTATTTT
TRBJ2-5,TRBV10-2,NA,TRBD2,CASRLAGVQETQYF,TGCGCCAGCAGACTAGCGGGGGTCCAAGAGACCCAGTACTTC
TRBJ2-7,TRBV7-2,NA,TRBD2,CASSLAGGLNSYEQYF,TGTGCCAGCAGTCTAGCGGGGGGACTAAACTCCTACGAGCAGTACTTC
TRBJ1-1,TRBV7-9,NA,NA,CSSSKGVRPRTEAFF,TGTTCCAGCAGCAAGGGGGTTCGTCCCCGGACTGAAGCTTTCTTT